The sequence of this T cell receptor beta chain was determined in a study of blood T cell repertoires in COVID-19. About the research overall: The cDNA or gDNA used as material had been derived from T cells, B-cell-depleted T cells, or PBMCs.

Original analysis: Amplification from reference gene primers served as the basis for estimated nucleated cell counts. TCRdb's copy holds only in-frame clones and misses some; the assay was immunoSEQ multiplex PCR. That table gives V, J and clone size, and the DNA gave D and trimming. The sample contains under 200,000 clones, 65% to 85% of which appear only once. There are 13 residues in the CDR3. Trimming pared 7 bases from V and 5 bases from J, leaving 12 bases between. CDR1 is WNHNN, CDR2 SYGVQD, per germline (reference sequence). Residents of 24 US areas, aged about 18 to 89 years, made up the participants. Participant reports of clinical history set cohort assignment.

Input material: PBMCs or T cells enriched from blood (not recorded which). This sequence joins TRBV10-1 and TRBJ1-5; D is possibly TRBD1 (5 bases). The sequence was collected from a woman aged 50 to 65 in a cohort exposed to, infected with or recovered from COVID-19 (not recorded which). The CDR3 reads CASNRSTYQPQHF. As DNA, the CDR3 is TGCGCCAGCAACAGGTCAACCTATCAGCCCCAGCATTTT.